The clone carrying this T cell receptor (beta chain) showed up just once. Its specificity is unknown. This record comes from a study of OX40 agonist ivuxolimab in advanced cancers. About the study: In this trial design, patients received ivuxolimab intravenously at 0.01 to 10 mg/kg every 2 weeks. Three patients had partial responses: one hepatocellular carcinoma, two cutaneous melanoma. Study outcomes and limitations: CD8+ T cells averaged more expanded clones than CD4+.

Generated by immunoSEQ multiplex PCR, the TCRdb table keeps only in-frame clones and is missing some. The repertoire holds 79,000 or so clones, 70% to 90% seen once, with 0.61% in the top ten. This receptor was taken from an adult with an advanced solid tumor such as melanoma, head and neck, liver or kidney cancer. The source material was CD4+ or CD8+ T cells sorted from blood, sampled in a trial of the OX40 agonist ivuxolimab.

CDR3 coding DNA: TGTGCCAGCAGCTTAGCCAGCGGGGAGGAGACCCAGTACTTC. Amino acid sequence: CASSLASGEETQYF. This rearrangement joins TRBV7-2 to TRBJ2-5; TRBD2 agrees at 7 bases. The V segment lost 0 bases and the J segment 5 bases; nucleotides outside the gene matches: 3. Germline assignment: CDR1 SGHTA and CDR2 FQGNSA. CDR3 length: 14 residues.